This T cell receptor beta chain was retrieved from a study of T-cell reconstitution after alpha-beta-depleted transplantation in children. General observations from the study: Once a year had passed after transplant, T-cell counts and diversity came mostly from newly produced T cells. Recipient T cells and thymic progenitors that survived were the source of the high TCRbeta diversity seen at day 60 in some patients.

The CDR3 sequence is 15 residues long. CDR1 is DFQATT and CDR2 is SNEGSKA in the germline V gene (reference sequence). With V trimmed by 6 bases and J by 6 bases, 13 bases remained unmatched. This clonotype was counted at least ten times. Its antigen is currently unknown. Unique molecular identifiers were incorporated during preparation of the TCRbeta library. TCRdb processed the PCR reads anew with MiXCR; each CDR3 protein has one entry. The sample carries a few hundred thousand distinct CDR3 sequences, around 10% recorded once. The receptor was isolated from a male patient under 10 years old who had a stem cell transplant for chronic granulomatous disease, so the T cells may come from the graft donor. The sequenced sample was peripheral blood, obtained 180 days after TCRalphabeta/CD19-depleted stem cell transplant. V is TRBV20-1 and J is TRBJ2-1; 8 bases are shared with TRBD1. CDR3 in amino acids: CSAPDPGQATNEQFF. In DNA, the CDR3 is TGCAGTGCACCAGACCCGGGACAGGCTACCAATGAGCAGTTCTTC.